This T cell receptor beta chain was captured by sequencing in a study of regulatory T cells in long-lasting Graves disease. To make TCR beta libraries, researchers used iRepertoire HTBI primers and Arm-PCR of CDR3 regions. Via MiXCR, TCRdb re-called the multiplex PCR reads, giving one row per CDR3 protein. The sample comprises under 500,000 distinct CDR3 sequences, around 21% of which are singletons, and 7.8% rests with the top ten. Time point described: persistent/refractory GD, antithyroid drugs over 5 years with positive TRAb. The authors made the TCR library using RNA they extracted from PBMCs. This CDR3 region has 16 residues. J was trimmed by 5 bases and V by 0 bases; bases with no gene match: 9. CDR1 is SGHRS, CDR2 YFSETQ, per germline.

The rearrangement links TRBV5-1 to TRBJ1-1; TRBD1 matches at 8 bases. The sequence derives from a female donor with Graves disease. Material: peripheral blood mononuclear cells (PBMCs), obtained when the disease was refractory, from a patient treated with antithyroid drugs. As DNA, the CDR3 is TGCGCCAGCAGCTTGGCGATAGGACAGGGTAGGACTGAAGCTTTCTTT. It translates to CASSLAIGQGRTEAFF.